Listed below are T cell receptor beta chains from one sample, sequenced in a study of blood T cell repertoires in COVID-19. Measured with immunoSEQ multiplex PCR; TCRdb has only the in-frame clones, and not every one. The data hold about 260,000 clones, with 88% observed a single time. The sequencing input was PBMCs or T cells enriched from blood (not recorded which). These receptors came from a middle-aged woman with acute COVID-19. Both conserved end residues are part of each CDR3. D genes are given only for firm matches. Expanded clones are given a class, and other clones once, few, many or no size at all.

TRBJ1-5	TRBV5-1	NA	NA	CASSLGQDNQPQHF	TGCGCCAGCAGCTTGGGACAGGACAATCAGCCCCAGCATTTT
TRBJ1-6	TRBV6-6	NA	NA	CASSPAEADRRASPLHF	TGTGCCAGCAGTCCGGCCGAGGCGGACAGAAGGGCGTCACCCCTCCACTTT
TRBJ1-1	TRBV6-5	NA	once	CASRTAGEGTTEAFF	TGTGCCAGCAGGACAGCAGGGGAGGGAACCACTGAAGCTTTCTTT
TRBJ2-1	TRBV7-8	NA	NA	CASSLVLGLNNEQFF	TGTGCCAGCAGCTTAGTCTTGGGACTGAACAATGAGCAGTTCTTC
TRBJ1-1	TRBV3-1/TRBV3-2	NA	NA	CASSPGLHTEAFF	TGTGCCAGCAGCCCTGGTCTACACACTGAAGCTTTCTTT
TRBJ1-1	TRBV19	TRBD1	NA	CASSPRTGLGTEAFF	TGTGCCAGTAGTCCCAGGACAGGTCTGGGCACTGAAGCTTTCTTT
TRBJ2-2	TRBV4-1	TRBD2	NA	CASSQDRGLAGGKNTGELFF	TGCGCCAGCAGCCAAGATAGGGGACTAGCGGGAGGAAAGAATACCGGGGAGCTGTTTTTT
TRBJ1-1	TRBV2	NA	NA	CASSENRLMSTEAFF	TGTGCCAGCAGTGAGAACAGATTGATGAGCACTGAAGCTTTCTTT
TRBJ2-5	TRBV15	NA	once	CATSRDRSIQETQYF	TGTGCCACCAGCAGAGATCGGAGCATCCAAGAGACCCAGTACTTC
TRBJ2-5	TRBV4-1	TRBD2	NA	CASSPSGSHQETQYF	TGCGCCAGCAGCCCAAGCGGGAGTCACCAAGAGACCCAGTACTTC
TRBJ1-5	TRBV5-1	NA	few	CASSLEPDNSNQPQHF	TGCGCCAGCAGCTTGGAACCCGACAATAGCAATCAGCCCCAGCATTTT
TRBJ1-2	TRBV27	NA	NA	CASSSLGGGSDGYTF	TGTGCCAGCAGTTCCTTGGGGGGAGGGAGCGATGGCTACACCTTC
TRBJ2-7	TRBV2	NA	NA	CASSGRVYEQYF	TGTGCCAGCAGTGGGAGGGTTTACGAGCAGTACTTC
TRBJ1-6	TRBV12-3/TRBV12-4	NA	few	CASSLGGFSPLHF	TGTGCCAGCAGTTTGGGAGGCTTCTCACCCCTCCACTTT
TRBJ2-7	TRBV27	NA	NA	CASSDSGSNYEQYF	TGTGCCAGCAGCGACTCGGGGTCAAACTACGAGCAGTACTTC
TRBJ2-3	TRBV2	TRBD1	NA	CASSVTGARDTQYF	TGTGCCAGCAGTGTAACAGGGGCACGAGATACGCAGTATTTT
TRBJ2-3	TRBV2	NA	NA	CASSEGLVSPDTQYF	TGTGCCAGCAGTGAAGGACTAGTCTCCCCAGATACGCAGTATTTT
TRBJ1-2	TRBV6-1	NA	few	CASSDLVGHHFYGYTF	TGTGCCAGCAGTGACTTAGTGGGACATCACTTCTATGGCTACACCTTC
TRBJ1-3	TRBV27	NA	once	CASSLLGARGISGNTIYF	TGTGCCAGCAGTTTATTAGGAGCTCGGGGGATCTCTGGAAACACCATATATTTT
TRBJ2-5	TRBV7-2	TRBD1	NA	CASSLPGQGGETQYF	TGTGCCAGCAGCTTACCGGGACAGGGTGGCGAGACCCAGTACTTC
TRBJ2-7	TRBV5-1	TRBD2	NA	CASSGLAGVGSYEQYF	TGCGCCAGCTCGGGACTAGCGGGAGTTGGATCCTACGAGCAGTACTTC
TRBJ2-7	TRBV12-3/TRBV12-4	TRBD2	once	CASTSGTTFEQYF	TGTGCCAGCACGAGCGGGACGACGTTTGAGCAGTACTTC
TRBJ1-6	TRBV7-9	NA	NA	CASSLELNSPLHF	TGTGCCAGCAGCTTAGAACTGAATTCACCCCTCCACTTT
TRBJ1-1	TRBV19	NA	NA	CASSIGIQGNPEAFF	TGTGCCAGTAGTATCGGAATCCAGGGGAACCCTGAAGCTTTCTTT
TRBJ2-5	TRBV11-3	TRBD1	few	CASSLIQGAWGETQYF	TGTGCCAGCAGCTTGATACAGGGGGCATGGGGAGAGACCCAGTACTTC
TRBJ2-3	TRBV25-1	TRBD2	NA	CASSSTREPTDTQYF	TGTGCCAGCAGTTCGACGCGGGAGCCCACAGATACGCAGTATTTT
TRBJ1-2	TRBV24-1	TRBD1	NA	CATSDWGQGGAYGYTF	TGTGCCACCAGTGATTGGGGACAGGGGGGGGCCTATGGCTACACCTTC
TRBJ1-1	TRBV25-1	NA	NA	CASSDVAEDTEAFF	TGTGCCAGCAGTGACGTAGCCGAGGACACTGAAGCTTTCTTT
TRBJ1-1	TRBV18	NA	NA	CASSPRGGLNTEAFF	TGTGCCAGCTCACCACGGGGGGGCTTGAACACTGAAGCTTTCTTT
TRBJ2-5	TRBV10-1	TRBD2	NA	CASSESTIAGGGETQYF	TGCGCCAGCAGTGAGTCAACCATAGCGGGAGGTGGAGAGACCCAGTACTTC
TRBJ2-5	TRBV7-6	NA	NA	CASSPGAGVRRETQYF	TGTGCCAGCAGCCCGGGGGCGGGAGTGAGGCGGGAGACCCAGTACTTC
TRBJ1-1	TRBV19	NA	NA	CASSMGSRGWGTEAFF	TGTGCCAGTAGTATGGGTTCCAGGGGATGGGGCACTGAAGCTTTCTTT
TRBJ1-1	TRBV5-1	NA	few	CASSLDRQNTEAFF	TGCGCCAGCAGCTTGGACAGGCAGAACACTGAAGCTTTCTTT
TRBJ2-2	TRBV14	TRBD1	NA	CASSTGTGMTTGELFF	TGTGCCAGCAGTACCGGGACAGGGATGACGACCGGGGAGCTGTTTTTT
TRBJ1-3	TRBV7-6	TRBD1	NA	CASSLGTGGGSGNTIYF	TGTGCCAGCAGCTTAGGGACAGGGGGCGGCTCTGGAAACACCATATATTTT
TRBJ1-5	TRBV3-1/TRBV3-2	TRBD1	NA	CASSQSDRGPGNNQPQHF	TGTGCCAGCAGCCAATCGGACAGGGGGCCTGGTAACAATCAGCCCCAGCATTTT
TRBJ1-6	TRBV15	NA	NA	CATSRDVGGSPLHF	TGTGCCACCAGCAGAGATGTTGGAGGATCACCCCTCCACTTT
TRBJ2-1	TRBV10-1	TRBD2	NA	CASSDSGNGYNEQFF	TGCGCCAGCAGCGATAGCGGGAACGGGTACAATGAGCAGTTCTTC
TRBJ1-4	TRBV2	TRBD1	NA	CASSWGQGASMANEKLFF	TGTGCCAGCAGCTGGGGACAGGGGGCGTCTATGGCTAATGAAAAACTGTTTTTT
TRBJ1-2	TRBV18	NA	NA	CASSLDRNSNYGYTF	TGTGCCAGCTCACTAGACAGGAATTCAAACTATGGCTACACCTTC
TRBJ2-2	TRBV7-3	TRBD2	NA	CASRAGGPSGELFF	TGTGCCAGCAGAGCGGGAGGGCCCTCCGGGGAGCTGTTTTTT
TRBJ1-6	TRBV30	NA	NA	CAWSVRGRNNSPLHF	TGTGCCTGGAGTGTTCGAGGTCGTAATAATTCACCCCTCCACTTT
TRBJ2-1	TRBV7-8	TRBD2	NA	CASSLDGLAGRSYEQFF	TGTGCCAGCAGCTTAGACGGACTAGCGGGACGGTCGTATGAGCAGTTCTTC
TRBJ1-1	TRBV5-1	NA	NA	CASSIEGSNTEAFF	TGCGCCAGCAGTATCGAGGGATCGAACACTGAAGCTTTCTTT
TRBJ1-2	TRBV24-1	TRBD1	NA	CATRQGKGGYTF	TGTGCCACCCGACAGGGTAAGGGTGGCTACACCTTC